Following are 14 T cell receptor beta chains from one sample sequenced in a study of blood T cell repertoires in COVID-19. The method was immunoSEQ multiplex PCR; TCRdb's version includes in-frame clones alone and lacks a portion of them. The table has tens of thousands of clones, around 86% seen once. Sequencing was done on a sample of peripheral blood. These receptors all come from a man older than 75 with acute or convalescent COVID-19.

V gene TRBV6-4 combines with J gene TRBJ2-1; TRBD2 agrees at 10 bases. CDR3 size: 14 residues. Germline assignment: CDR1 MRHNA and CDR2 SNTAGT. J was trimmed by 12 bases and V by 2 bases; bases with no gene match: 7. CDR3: CASSDRPSGRLQFF. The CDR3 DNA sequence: TGTGCCAGCAGTGACCGGCCTAGCGGGAGATTGCAGTTCTTC.

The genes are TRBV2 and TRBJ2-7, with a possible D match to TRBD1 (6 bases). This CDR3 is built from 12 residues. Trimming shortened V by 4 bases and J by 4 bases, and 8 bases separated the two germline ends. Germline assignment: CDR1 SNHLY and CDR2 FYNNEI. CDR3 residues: CASSVQGYEQYF. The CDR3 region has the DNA TGTGCCAGCAGTGTACAGGGTTACGAGCAGTACTTC.

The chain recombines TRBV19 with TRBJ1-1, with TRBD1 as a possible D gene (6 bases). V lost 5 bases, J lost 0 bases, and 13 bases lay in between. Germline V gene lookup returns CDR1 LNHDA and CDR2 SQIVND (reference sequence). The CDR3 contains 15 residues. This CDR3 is CASSPTGRVNTEAFF. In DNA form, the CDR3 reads TGTGCCAGTAGTCCAACAGGGAGGGTGAACACTGAAGCTTTCTTT.

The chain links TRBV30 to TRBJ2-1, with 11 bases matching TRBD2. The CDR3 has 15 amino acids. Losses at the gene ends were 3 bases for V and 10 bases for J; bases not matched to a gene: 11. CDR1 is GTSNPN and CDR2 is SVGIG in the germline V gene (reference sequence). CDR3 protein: CAWRELAGAVREQFF. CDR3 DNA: TGTGCCTGGAGGGAACTAGCGGGAGCAGTAAGGGAGCAGTTCTTC.

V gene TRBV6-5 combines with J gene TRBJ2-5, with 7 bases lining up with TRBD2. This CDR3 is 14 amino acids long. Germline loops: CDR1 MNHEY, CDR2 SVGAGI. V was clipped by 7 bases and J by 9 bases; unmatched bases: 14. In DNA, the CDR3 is TGTGCCAGCAAAAAGCGGGGTTCTTTTTTGCCCCAGTACTTC. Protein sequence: CASKKRGSFLPQYF.

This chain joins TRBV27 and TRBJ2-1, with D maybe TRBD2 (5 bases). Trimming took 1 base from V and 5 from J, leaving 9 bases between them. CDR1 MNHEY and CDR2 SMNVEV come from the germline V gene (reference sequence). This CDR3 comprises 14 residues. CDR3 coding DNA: TGTGCCAGCAGTTTATGGCTGGAGGACAATGAGCAGTTCTTC. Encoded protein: CASSLWLEDNEQFF.

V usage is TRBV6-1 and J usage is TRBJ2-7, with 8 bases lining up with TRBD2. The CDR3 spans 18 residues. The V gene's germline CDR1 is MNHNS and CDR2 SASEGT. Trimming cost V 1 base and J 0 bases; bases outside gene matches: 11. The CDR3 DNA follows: TGTGCCAGCAGTGAAGAGGGAAGCGGGAGTCATAGCTCCTACGAGCAGTACTTC. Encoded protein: CASSEEGSGSHSSYEQYF.

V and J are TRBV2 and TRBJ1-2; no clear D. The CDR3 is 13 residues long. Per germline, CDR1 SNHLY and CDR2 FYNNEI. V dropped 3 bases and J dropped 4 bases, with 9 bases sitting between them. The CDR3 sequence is CASSDEGVYGYTF. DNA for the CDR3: TGTGCCAGCAGTGATGAGGGAGTCTATGGCTACACCTTC. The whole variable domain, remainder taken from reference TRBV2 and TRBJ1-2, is EPEVTQTPSHQVTQMGQEVILRCVPISNHLYFYWYRQILGQKVEFLVSFYNNEISEKSEIFDDQFSVERPDGSNFTLKIRSTKLEDSAMYFCASSDEGVYGYTFGSGTRLTVV.

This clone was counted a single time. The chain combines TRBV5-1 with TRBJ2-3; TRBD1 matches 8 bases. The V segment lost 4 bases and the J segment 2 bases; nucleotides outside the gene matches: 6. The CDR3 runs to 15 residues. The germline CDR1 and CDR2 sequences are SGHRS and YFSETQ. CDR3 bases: TGCGCCAGCAGCCCCTCGGACAGGGCCACAGATACGCAGTATTTT. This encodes CASSPSDRATDTQYF.

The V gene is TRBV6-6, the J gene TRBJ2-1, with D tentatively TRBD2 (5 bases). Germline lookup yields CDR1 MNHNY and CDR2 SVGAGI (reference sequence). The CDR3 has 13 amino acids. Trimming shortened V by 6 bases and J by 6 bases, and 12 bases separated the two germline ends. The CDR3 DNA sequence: TGTGCCAGCAGCCTCGCGGGCCCCAATGAGCAGTTCTTC. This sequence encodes CASSLAGPNEQFF.

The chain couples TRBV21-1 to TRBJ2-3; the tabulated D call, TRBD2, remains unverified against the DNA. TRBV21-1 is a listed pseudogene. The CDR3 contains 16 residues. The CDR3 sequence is CASSKVPAAGTDTQYF. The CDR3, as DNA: TGTGCCAGCAGCAAAGTCCCAGCGGCTGGCACAGATACGCAGTATTTT.

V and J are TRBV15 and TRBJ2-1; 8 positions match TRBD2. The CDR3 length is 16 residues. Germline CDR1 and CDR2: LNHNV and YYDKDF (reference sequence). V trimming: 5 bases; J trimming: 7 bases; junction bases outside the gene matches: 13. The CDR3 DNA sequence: TGTGCCACCAGCGTGTTGGGCAGCGGGAGCGGGAATGAGCAGTTCTTC. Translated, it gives CATSVLGSGSGNEQFF.

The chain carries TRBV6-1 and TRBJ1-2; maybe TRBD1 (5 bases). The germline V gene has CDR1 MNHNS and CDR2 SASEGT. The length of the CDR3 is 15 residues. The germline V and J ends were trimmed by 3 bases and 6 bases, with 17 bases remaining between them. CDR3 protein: CASSEGGVTIHGYTF. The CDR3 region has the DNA TGTGCCAGCAGTGAGGGAGGGGTTACAATCCATGGCTACACCTTC.

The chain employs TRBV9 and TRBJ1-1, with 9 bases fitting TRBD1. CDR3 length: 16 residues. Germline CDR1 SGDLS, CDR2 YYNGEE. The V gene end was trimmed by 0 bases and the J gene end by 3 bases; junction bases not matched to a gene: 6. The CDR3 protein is CASSVGIGQGYTEAFF. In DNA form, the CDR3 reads TGTGCCAGCAGCGTAGGAATCGGACAGGGGTACACTGAAGCTTTCTTT.